Sequencing of this T cell receptor (beta chain) was carried out in a study of OX40 agonist ivuxolimab in advanced cancers. Background on the whole study: Ivuxolimab was a fully human IgG2 agonistic monoclonal antibody targeting the costimulatory receptor OX40 (CD134). Intravenous ivuxolimab was administered to patients every 2 weeks at six dose levels: 0.01, 0.1, 0.3, 1.5, 3 and 10 mg/kg. Partial responses occurred in three dose-escalation patients, of whom one had hepatocellular carcinoma and two had cutaneous melanoma. The monotherapy dose-escalation portion (N of about 50 patients) of the phase I ivuxolimab trial is reported in the paper. The point of sequencing TCRbeta in the periphery was to test whether ivuxolimab changed TCR sequence diversity and drove clonal T-cell expansion. A male proportion of 70% to 90% and a mean age of approximately 60 years, ranging from 23 to 79, were recorded for the dose-escalation cohort. Patients were allowed to have had prior anti-PD-1, anti-PD-L1 or anti-CTLA-4 therapy, and 40% of the dose-escalation patients had been treated with checkpoint inhibitors. Among the roughly 50 dose-escalation patients, roughly 20 had hepatocellular carcinoma, approximately 15 melanoma, 9 renal cell carcinoma and 9 head and neck cancer.

For sequencing of the TCRbeta CDR3 region, genomic DNA was extracted from the sorted cells. The immunoSEQ Assay was used for sequencing of TCRbeta CDR3 regions. The clones in this table, taken by TCRdb from immuneACCESS, are in-frame only. Not every clone is retained; where verified, under half of the shortfall comes from an unresolved V gene, and the cause of the rest is unknown. The sample table lists about 73,000 clones, around 90% of them with a count of one. About a tenth of the sample rests with the top ten. In the case of this clone: No antigen is known for it. Per-nucleotide qualities are absent, and no much larger clonotype sits a single base away.

Points the paper makes about the study in general: Low levels of normalized T-cell clonal expansion were also seen in some patients who did not respond. At doses from 0.1 to 3.0 mg/kg, clonal expansion was seen in both CD4+ and CD8+ blood T cells between baseline and week 6. Which antigens the clonally expanded peripheral T cells were specific for was not determined. In the 0.1-3.0 mg/kg groups, partial responders had among the lowest normalized peripheral clonal expansion, particularly in CD8+ T cells. On average, CD8+ T cells showed more expanded clones than CD4+ T cells after ivuxolimab.

The trial excluded patients who had a history of autoimmune disease or were on systemic immunosuppression. Peripheral blood for TCR sequencing was drawn from every dose cohort at baseline, at cycle 4 day 1 and at cycle 7 day 1. Samples were obtained from an open-label, multicenter, first-in-human phase I dose-escalation trial of ivuxolimab. Adults with locally advanced or metastatic melanoma, renal cell carcinoma, hepatocellular carcinoma or head and neck squamous cell carcinoma were enrolled in the trial. Before TCR sequencing, CD4+ and CD8+ T cells were separately sorted from peripheral blood. The trim is 1 base for V and 3 bases for J, with a gap of 12 bases between the germline ends. According to the germline V gene (reference sequence), CDR1 reads SEHNR and CDR2 reads FQNEAQ. The CDR3 covers 15 residues, taking in both the cysteine and the phenylalanine. The entry retains the CDR3 DNA only, 45 bases that are in frame from base 1.

This clonotype was sampled from an adult with an advanced solid tumor such as melanoma, head and neck, liver or kidney cancer. The sequencing used CD4+ or CD8+ T cells sorted from blood, collected in a trial of the OX40 agonist ivuxolimab. Recombination connected TRBV7-9 to TRBJ1-1; the best D guess is TRBD1, with 5 bases matching. The nucleotide sequence reads TGTGCCAGCAGCTTAGTACTCAGGGCGGACACTGAAGCTTTCTTT. This sequence encodes CASSLVLRADTEAFF.